The 21 T cell receptor beta chains given below trace back to one sample, sequenced in a study of blood T cells in healthy people across ages. It was with a sample-barcoded 5' primer and a J-beta primer mix that a second PCR of roughly 7 to 12 cycles was run. TCRdb re-analysed the 5' RACE reads in MiXCR, keeping a single row per CDR3 protein. Of 730,000 or so distinct CDR3 sequences in the sample, 40% to 45% are singletons; the top ten hold around 30%. Sequences were obtained from blood. These receptors were collected from a man at least 80 years old in good health.

The rearrangement joins TRBV7-3 to TRBJ2-7; perhaps TRBD1 as D (7 bases). The J call is uncertain, as TRBJ2-5 better fits the DNA end. Germline CDR1 is SGHTA and CDR2 is FQGTGA. This CDR3 contains 14 residues. CDR3 sequence reads: CASSSGGRGMTQYF. DNA for the CDR3: TGTGCCAGCAGCTCAGGGGGTCGGGGGATGACCCAGTACTTC.

The chain has TRBV6-1 and TRBJ1-5; D not resolved. Trimming took 8 bases from V and 0 from J, leaving 14 bases between them. This CDR3 has 15 residues. In germline, CDR1 is MNHNS, CDR2 SASEGT. The CDR3, as DNA: TGTGCCAGCGCTACGGACGCCTATAGCAATCAGCCCCAGCATTTT. Translated, it gives CASATDAYSNQPQHF.

This clonotype occurred a few times. V usage is TRBV24-1 and J usage is TRBJ2-3; D remains unclear. Germline V CDR1 and CDR2: KGHDR, SFDVKD. V was cut by 4 bases and J by 5 bases, with 15 bases left in between. The CDR3 is 15 residues long. The CDR3 protein is CATSDPSRPQDTQYF. CDR3 coding DNA: TGTGCCACCAGTGACCCGTCCCGGCCTCAAGATACGCAGTATTTT.

The chain has TRBV7-9 and TRBJ2-3, with unresolved D. The CDR3 contains 18 residues. The V end lost 1 base, the J end lost 4 bases, and 21 bases lay between the germline ends. Germline CDR1 reads SEHNR; CDR2 reads FQNEAQ (reference sequence). Here the CDR3 reads CASSLDRPFRRSPDTQYF. The CDR3 region has the DNA TGTGCCAGCAGCTTAGACAGACCGTTTCGAAGGTCACCAGATACGCAGTATTTT.

This clonotype was seen a handful of times. The chain joins TRBV6-2 or TRBV6-3 to TRBJ2-3, with TRBD2 identical over 10 bases. CDR1 and CDR2 (germline): MNHEY, SVGEGT. This CDR3 spans 16 amino acids. J lost 0 bases, V lost 6 bases, and 6 bases had no gene match. For the CDR3, the DNA is TGTGCCAGCAGACGCCAGCGGGGGGGGAGCACAGATACGCAGTATTTT. Translation gives CASRRQRGGSTDTQYF.

V gene TRBV4-2 combines with J gene TRBJ2-2, with D possibly being TRBD2 (6 bases). The V end was cut by 0 bases, the J end by 1 base, with 12 bases between. CDR1 and CDR2 from the germline V gene are LGHNA and YNFKEQ. This CDR3 is built from 17 residues. CDR3 DNA: TGTGCCAGCAGCCAAGAGAGGGGCGGGGTGAACACCGGGGAGCTGTTTTTT. This translates into CASSQERGGVNTGELFF.

This clonotype turned up a few times. V is TRBV24-1 and J is TRBJ2-1, with 11 bases that match TRBD2. CDR3 size: 13 residues. The V segment lost 7 bases and the J segment 7 bases; nucleotides outside the gene matches: 2. Germline V lookup: CDR1 KGHDR, CDR2 SFDVKD. CDR3 DNA: TGTGCCACCAGGACTAGCGGGATAAATGAGCAGTTCTTC. Translation: CATRTSGINEQFF.

This clonotype has at least ten counts. For the CDR3, the DNA is TGTGCCACCAGCAGAGATCGGGGAGTAGCTTCAGATACGCAGTATTTT. It codes for CATSRDRGVASDTQYF. The chain couples TRBV15 to TRBJ2-3; D possibly corresponds to TRBD2 (5 bases). V lost 0 bases to trimming and J lost 4 bases, with 14 bases between them. There are 16 residues in the CDR3. Germline assignment: CDR1 LNHNV and CDR2 YYDKDF (reference sequence).

This sequence joins TRBV2 and TRBJ2-3, with TRBD1 matching over 11 bases. The CDR3 extends over 14 amino acids. Germline V lookup: CDR1 SNHLY, CDR2 FYNNEI. V lost 6 bases to trimming and J lost 4 bases; unmatched junction nucleotides: 3. The CDR3 DNA follows: TGTGCCAGCAGCGGGACAGGGGGGTCAGATACGCAGTATTTT. Residues: CASSGTGGSDTQYF.

This chain connects TRBV20-1 to TRBJ1-1; possible D gene TRBD1, 6 bases. Germline assignment: CDR1 DFQATT and CDR2 SNEGSKA (reference sequence). The germline V and J ends were trimmed by 1 base and 5 bases, with 17 bases remaining between them. This CDR3 region has 15 residues. The CDR3 protein is CSARVVGRGRTEAFF. Written as DNA, the CDR3 is TGCAGTGCTAGAGTGGTGGGCAGGGGTAGGACTGAAGCTTTCTTT.

The rearrangement joins TRBV27 to TRBJ2-1, with D possibly TRBD2 on 6 matching bases. V dropped 7 bases and J dropped 5 bases, with 15 bases sitting between them. The germline V gene encodes CDR1 MNHEY and CDR2 SMNVEV (reference sequence). This CDR3 comprises 14 residues. CDR3 sequence: CASKKGRGDNEQFF. The CDR3 DNA reads TGTGCCAGCAAAAAGGGGCGGGGAGACAATGAGCAGTTCTTC.

This sequence joins TRBV20-1 and TRBJ2-1; no clear D. Trimming removed 0 bases from V and 15 bases from J, with 12 bases in between. CDR1 and CDR2 (germline): DFQATT, SNEGSKA (reference sequence). CDR3 length: 11 amino acids. CDR3 nucleotides: TGCAGTGCTAGAGAACCCCCCTCTTTGTTCTTC. Protein: CSAREPPSLFF.

This sequence joins TRBV20-1 and TRBJ2-1, with D perhaps matching TRBD2 (7 bases). CDR1 DFQATT and CDR2 SNEGSKA come from the germline V gene (reference sequence). The germline V and J ends were trimmed by 0 bases and 6 bases, with 21 bases remaining between them. The CDR3 runs 17 residues. This CDR3 reads CSARDLGGASGGNEQFF. CDR3 in DNA: TGCAGTGCTAGAGATCTTGGGGGGGCTAGCGGAGGCAATGAGCAGTTCTTC.

V is TRBV7-2 and J is TRBJ2-5; 8 bases line up with TRBD1. The CDR3 contains 19 residues. The junction had 15 bases not matched to a gene; V was cut back by 1 base and J by 2 bases. The germline CDR1 and CDR2 sequences are SGHTA and FQGNSA. Here the CDR3 reads CASSLGWGRGPGGQETQYF. The CDR3 DNA follows: TGTGCCAGCAGCTTAGGTTGGGGCAGGGGGCCTGGGGGTCAAGAGACCCAGTACTTC. The full variable domain, rest sourced from reference TRBV7-2 and TRBJ2-5, is GAGVSQSPSNKVTEKGKDVELRCDPISGHTALYWYRQSLGQGLEFLIYFQGNSAPDKSGLPSDRFSAERTGGSVSTLTIQRTQQEDSAVYLCASSLGWGRGPGGQETQYFGPGTRLLVL.

This clonotype has only a few counts. The CDR3 DNA is TGCAGTGCTAGTTCTCCAGGGGGCTCAAACACTGAAGCTTTCTTT. It translates to CSASSPGGSNTEAFF. The J gene is TRBJ1-1, the V gene TRBV20-1, with 8 bases that match TRBD1. Unmatched junction bases numbered 8, after V lost 3 bases and J lost 2 bases. CDR3 size: 15 residues. Germline V gene data show CDR1 as DFQATT and CDR2 as SNEGSKA (reference sequence).

V and J are TRBV7-3 and TRBJ2-7; the D is unclear. Trimming shortened V by 2 bases and J by 7 bases, and 12 bases separated the two germline ends. This CDR3 contains 13 residues. CDR1 is SGHTA, CDR2 FQGTGA, per germline. CDR3 sequence (DNA): TGTGCCAGCAGCTTATCGAGAGACAATGAGCAGTACTTC. This translates into CASSLSRDNEQYF.

This clonotype has a handful of counts. CDR3 nucleotides: TGTGCCTGGAGTGTAAACAGGCACGAGCAGTACTTC. It codes for CAWSVNRHEQYF. This chain links TRBV30 with TRBJ2-7; weak D call: TRBD1 (5 bases). The CDR3 sequence is 12 residues long. The germline V gene has CDR1 GTSNPN and CDR2 SVGIG (reference sequence). V was pared by 0 bases and J by 5 bases, with 8 bases between. Using reference TRBV30 and TRBJ2-7 for the parts outside the CDR3, the full variable domain is SQTIHQWPATLVQPVGSPLSLECTVEGTSNPNLYWYRQAAGRGLQLLFYSVGIGQISSEVPQNLSASRPQDRQFILSSKKLLLSDSGFYLCAWSVNRHEQYFGPGTRLTVT.

The table lists this clonotype with a count of one. V is TRBV20-1 and J is TRBJ2-3, with a tentative D call TRBD2 (6 bases). The CDR3 is 15 amino acids. The germline V gene has CDR1 DFQATT and CDR2 SNEGSKA (reference sequence). The ends were cut back, 6 bases at V and 6 bases at J, with 22 bases in the middle. The CDR3 loop reads CSAWILGTPADTQYF. CDR3 bases: TGCAGTGCGTGGATATTGGGGACTCCCGCGGATACGCAGTATTTT.

This clonotype has a handful of counts. The chain is built from TRBV7-2 and TRBJ2-7; TRBD1 matches 7 bases. CDR1 and CDR2 (germline): SGHTA, FQGNSA. Unmatched junction bases numbered 6, after V lost 5 bases and J lost 2 bases. The CDR3 covers 14 residues. The CDR3 loop is CASSPVQGAYEQYF. CDR3 coding DNA: TGTGCCAGCAGCCCTGTTCAGGGGGCCTACGAGCAGTACTTC.

The V and J genes are TRBV12-5 and TRBJ2-3, with D tentatively TRBD1 (6 bases). V was pared by 0 bases and J by 5 bases, with 9 bases between. The CDR3 runs to 14 residues. CDR1 and CDR2 from the germline V gene are LGHNT and FRNRAP. CDR3 loop: CASGLVQGRDTQYF. The CDR3 coding sequence is TGTGCTAGTGGTTTGGTACAGGGAAGAGATACGCAGTATTTT.

This clonotype was seen repeatedly, ten times or more. The chain is built from TRBV9 and TRBJ1-2; the D is unclear. Germline-derived CDR1 and CDR2 are SGDLS and YYNGEE. This CDR3 region has 14 residues. The V end was cut by 3 bases, the J end by 1 base, with 10 bases between. As DNA, the CDR3 is TGTGCCAGCAGCGCGGACTACCTTAACTATGGCTACACCTTC. As protein: CASSADYLNYGYTF.